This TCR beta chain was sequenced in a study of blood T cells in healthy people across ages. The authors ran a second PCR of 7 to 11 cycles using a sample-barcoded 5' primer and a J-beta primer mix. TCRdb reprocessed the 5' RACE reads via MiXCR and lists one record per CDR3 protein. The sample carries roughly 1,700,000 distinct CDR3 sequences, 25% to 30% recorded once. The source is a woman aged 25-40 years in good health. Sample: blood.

The chain's CDR3 is CASSPRLGAYEQYF. The CDR3 nucleotides read TGTGCCAGCAGTCCCCGATTGGGGGCTTACGAGCAGTACTTC. The chain joins TRBV28 to TRBJ2-7; possibly TRBD1 for D (6 bases). V shed 5 bases and J shed 4 bases, with 15 bases lying between them. This CDR3 spans 14 amino acids. Germline CDR1 is MDHEN and CDR2 is SYDVKM.